The clone carrying this T cell receptor beta chain was observed a single time. The antigen is unknown. At one end, the junction sequence differs from germline, possibly due to a read error. The same CDR3 arises from other DNA sequences in this sample as well. This sample stems from a study of cytomegalovirus exposure and HLA in healthy donors. Primers for the PCR totalled 60 Vbeta and 13 Jbeta. Some clones are missing from TCRdb's copy, which holds only in-frame ones; the method was immunoSEQ multiplex PCR. The sample lists around 100,000 clones, 84% occurring once. Study-level findings and limits: Reportedly, a later analysis found an Asian-associated ancestry cluster had fewer N-insertions than the roughly 670-donor mean. A list of around 160 TCR beta chains associated with cytomegalovirus was given. In vitro assays verified that three CMV-associated chains recognized CMV antigens specifically.

The CDR3 extends over 17 amino acids. The germline gives CDR1 SGHDN, CDR2 FVKESK. Source material: PBMCs. The receptor comes from a young woman in good health and CMV-seronegative. This chain links TRBV14 with TRBJ1-6, with D unclear. This CDR3 reads CASSQGPGDLYNSPLHF. DNA of the CDR3: TGCGCCAGCAGCCAAGGTCCCGGAGACCTTTATAATTCACCCCTCCACTTT.